Each of the 25 T cell receptor beta chains below was sequenced from the same sample in a study of identifying expanded T cells in peripheral blood (dated by TCRdb to between 2017 and 2020). Receptor amplification or capture employed the immunoSEQ multiplex PCR assay. Here the immuneACCESS table is served through TCRdb, limited to in-frame sequences with V and J called. Missing clones are a known gap in these copies; in checked studies unresolved V genes cover under half, and the rest lacks a known reason. The table for this sample lists 110,000 or so clones; 88% of them were counted only once. Clones ranked in the top ten supply just under 8.5% of the sample. Source material: blood. The source is a person between 18 and 75 years old in good health.

The rearrangement links TRBV29-1 to TRBJ1-5, with 7 bases identical to TRBD1. The CDR3 runs to 13 residues. In germline, CDR1 is SQVTM, CDR2 ANQGSEA. V dropped 7 bases and J dropped 6; count of bases not matched to a gene: 9. CDR3 sequence reads: CSAGGGTAQPQHF. The CDR3 coding sequence is TGCAGCGCCGGAGGGGGGACAGCTCAGCCCCAGCATTTT. The variable domain in full, with the rest retrieved from reference TRBV29-1 and TRBJ1-5, is SAVISQKPSRDICQRGTSLTIQCQVDSQVTMMFWYRQQPGQSLTLIATANQGSEATYESGFVIDKFPISRPNLTFSTLTVSNMSPEDSSIYLCSAGGGTAQPQHFGDGTRLSIL.

There are a few counts of this clone. V and J are TRBV6-1 and TRBJ2-7; 7 bases agree with TRBD1. Germline V gene data show CDR1 as MNHNS and CDR2 as SASEGT. Losses at the gene ends were 2 bases for V and 9 bases for J; bases not matched to a gene: 13. CDR3 length: 15 residues. Written as DNA, the CDR3 is TGTGCCAGCAGTGAAAAGTGGCAGGGGGTCGCAAGGCAGTACTTC. This encodes CASSEKWQGVARQYF.

V and J are TRBV28 and TRBJ1-2, with D maybe TRBD1 (5 bases). The germline CDR1 and CDR2 sequences are MDHEN and SYDVKM. Between the trimmed V and J ends, which lost 5 bases and 4 bases, there was a span of 11 bases. The CDR3 consists of 13 residues. The CDR3 loop reads CASSPGTFYGYTF. In DNA form, the CDR3 reads TGTGCCAGCAGTCCCGGGACTTTCTATGGCTACACCTTC.

This chain connects TRBV10-3 to TRBJ1-2; 7 bases align to TRBD1. The CDR3 length is 15 residues. With V trimmed by 7 bases and J by 4 bases, 12 bases remained unmatched. Germline V gene data show CDR1 as ENHRY and CDR2 as SYGVKD. CDR3 residues: CAINQGGPGGYGYTF. In DNA form, the CDR3 reads TGTGCCATCAATCAAGGGGGACCAGGGGGCTATGGCTACACCTTC.

With regard to this clone: In the same sample, other DNA sequences code for this CDR3. V is TRBV19 and J is TRBJ1-1; D is possibly TRBD1 (5 bases). Germline values: CDR1 LNHDA, CDR2 SQIVND (reference sequence). This CDR3 comprises 13 residues. V was trimmed by 1 base and J by 4 bases, leaving 7 bases between them. The chain's CDR3 is CASSIVQGTEAFF. The CDR3, as DNA: TGTGCCAGTAGTATAGTGCAGGGCACTGAAGCTTTCTTT.

The rearrangement links TRBV10-2 to TRBJ1-6; the D gene is possibly TRBD1 (5 bases). CDR1 is WSHSY and CDR2 is SAAADI in the germline V gene. V was cut by 2 bases and J by 4 bases, with 12 bases left in between. The CDR3 length is 16 residues. This CDR3 reads CASSEPRQSYNSPLHF. The CDR3 DNA reads as TGCGCCAGCAGTGAGCCCCGACAGAGTTATAATTCACCCCTCCACTTT.

This clone was recorded once. This CDR3 reads CASSLVAHEGSSYNEQFF. CDR3 in DNA: TGTGCCAGCAGCTTAGTAGCGCATGAGGGAAGCTCCTACAATGAGCAGTTCTTC. J is TRBJ2-1 and V is TRBV7-6; D may be TRBD2 (5 bases). Looked up from germline, CDR1 is SGHVS and CDR2 is FNYEAQ. This CDR3 contains 18 residues. Trimming shortened V by 1 base and J by 0 bases, and 16 bases separated the two germline ends.

Only a few counts were recorded for this clone. The rearrangement links TRBV11-2 to TRBJ2-7; D may be TRBD2 (6 bases). Germline V gives CDR1 SGHAT, CDR2 FQNNGV. Between the trimmed V and J ends, which lost 1 base and 2 bases, there was a span of 12 bases. This CDR3 comprises 15 residues. CDR3 protein: CASSLGSGQTYEQYF. The DNA of the CDR3 is TGTGCCAGCAGCTTAGGAAGCGGGCAGACCTACGAGCAGTACTTC.

The chain recombines TRBV7-9 with TRBJ2-6; D call uncertain. The CDR3 covers 13 residues. Trimming pared 4 bases from V and 8 bases from J, leaving 9 bases between. Germline assignment: CDR1 SEHNR and CDR2 FQNEAQ (reference sequence). CDR3 in amino acids: CASSSRVTNVLTF. The CDR3 DNA sequence: TGTGCCAGCAGCTCCCGGGTGACCAACGTCCTGACTTTC.

V usage is TRBV2 and J usage is TRBJ1-1; 7 bases agree with TRBD1. With V trimmed by 8 bases and J by 1 base, 4 bases remained unmatched. There are 13 residues in the CDR3. CDR1 and CDR2 from the germline V gene are SNHLY and FYNNEI. CDR3 DNA sequence: TGTGCCAGCCTCCGGACAGGGAACACTGAAGCTTTCTTT. Translated, it gives CASLRTGNTEAFF.

J is TRBJ2-3 and V is TRBV5-6, with D perhaps TRBD2 (5 bases). The CDR3 is 15 residues long. Looked up from germline, CDR1 is SGHDT and CDR2 is YYEEEE. The V end lost 4 bases, the J end lost 1 base, and 13 bases lay between the germline ends. In DNA form, the CDR3 reads TGTGCCAGCAGCCCGACTGCGGGCGGCACAGATACGCAGTATTTT. Translated, it gives CASSPTAGGTDTQYF.

This chain joins TRBV9 and TRBJ2-6, with 10 bases lining up with TRBD1. Per germline, CDR1 SGDLS and CDR2 YYNGEE. This CDR3 is built from 18 residues. After removal of 3 bases from V and 4 bases from J, the junction contained 10 bases not matched to a gene. The CDR3 DNA follows: TGTGCCAGCAGCGCCCGTCCCGGGACAGGGGCCGGGGCCAACGTCCTGACTTTC. This sequence encodes CASSARPGTGAGANVLTF.

The rearrangement uses TRBV11-3 and TRBJ2-1, with a tentative D call TRBD1 (5 bases). The germline gives CDR1 SGHNT, CDR2 YENEEA. This CDR3 region has 16 residues. Trimming left V 0 bases short and J 4 bases short, with 13 bases between. The CDR3 coding sequence is TGTGCCAGCAGCTTAGAAAGGGGCCGCCGGTACAATGAGCAGTTCTTC. This gives the protein CASSLERGRRYNEQFF.

V and J are TRBV29-1 and TRBJ2-7, with D possibly TRBD1 on 5 matching bases. V was cut by 6 bases and J by 0 bases, with 6 bases left in between. Germline V gene sequence: CDR1 SQVTM, CDR2 ANQGSEA. The CDR3 extends over 11 amino acids. The CDR3 DNA follows: TGCAGCGTGACAGTCTCCTACGAGCAGTACTTC. This sequence encodes CSVTVSYEQYF.

The chain uses TRBV9 and TRBJ2-1, with D tentatively TRBD2 (6 bases). The CDR3 totals 15 residues. The germline CDR1 and CDR2 sequences are SGDLS and YYNGEE. Deletions cut 0 bases from V and 8 bases from J, with 15 bases between. This CDR3 is CASSVVPSADHEQFF. Here the CDR3 DNA reads TGTGCCAGCAGCGTAGTACCTAGCGCCGACCATGAGCAGTTCTTC. Looking up the rest from reference TRBV9 and TRBJ2-1 gives the full variable domain: DSGVTQTPKHLITATGQRVTLRCSPRSGDLSVYWYQQSLDQGLQFLIQYYNGEERAKGNILERFSAQQFPDLHSELNLSSLELGDSALYFCASSVVPSADHEQFFGPGTRLTVL.

The V call is TRBV5-6, the J call TRBJ1-3, with D unresolved. The V and J ends lost 2 bases and 1 base respectively, with 10 bases between them. The V gene's germline CDR1 is SGHDT and CDR2 YYEEEE. The CDR3 has 15 amino acids. The CDR3: CASSFVPGSGNTIYF. The CDR3 DNA is TGTGCCAGCAGCTTTGTGCCGGGTTCTGGAAACACCATATATTTT. The full variable domain, rest sourced from reference TRBV5-6 and TRBJ1-3, is DAGVTQSPTHLIKTRGQQVTLRCSPKSGHDTVSWYQQALGQGPQFIFQYYEEEERQRGNFPDRFSGHQFPNYSSELNVNALLLGDSALYLCASSFVPGSGNTIYFGEGSWLTVV.

The V gene is TRBV5-1, the J gene TRBJ2-5, with a possible D match to TRBD2 (6 bases). CDR1 is SGHRS, CDR2 YFSETQ, per germline. V was pared by 5 bases and J by 1 base, with 9 bases between. This CDR3 has 13 residues. The CDR3: CASRGEAQETQYF. In DNA form, the CDR3 reads TGCGCCAGCAGGGGGGAGGCCCAAGAGACCCAGTACTTC.

V is TRBV5-1 and J is TRBJ2-1, with no clear D. The CDR3 spans 14 residues. V was clipped by 0 bases and J by 4 bases, with 8 bases between them. Germline V gives CDR1 SGHRS, CDR2 YFSETQ. CDR3 sequence: CASSLAMTYNEQFF. The CDR3, as DNA: TGCGCCAGCAGCTTGGCCATGACTTACAATGAGCAGTTCTTC.

This clone appeared a single time. For the CDR3, the DNA is TGCGCCAGCAGTTTCAGACAGGGAAGCTCCTACGAGCAGTACTTC. Translation: CASSFRQGSSYEQYF. The chain links TRBV5-1 to TRBJ2-7; TRBD1 agrees at 7 bases. J was trimmed by 0 bases and V by 5 bases; bases with no gene match: 8. Germline V gives CDR1 SGHRS, CDR2 YFSETQ. The CDR3 contains 15 residues.

The rearrangement joins TRBV9 to TRBJ2-4; D call uncertain. Trimming left V 4 bases short and J 0 bases short, with 5 bases between. This CDR3 has 13 residues. Germline V gene sequence: CDR1 SGDLS, CDR2 YYNGEE. The CDR3 nucleotides are TGTGCCAGCAGCCCATCAGCCAAAAACATTCAGTACTTC. This codes for CASSPSAKNIQYF.

This clone was detected only a few times. This chain uses TRBV10-3 with TRBJ2-6; perhaps TRBD1 as D (7 bases). Germline V CDR1 and CDR2: ENHRY, SYGVKD. The CDR3 extends over 18 amino acids. V lost 2 bases, J lost 0 bases, and 14 bases lay in between. The chain's CDR3 is CAISEAGQFSSGANVLTF. In nucleotides, the CDR3 is TGTGCCATCAGTGAGGCGGGACAGTTCAGCTCTGGGGCCAACGTCCTGACTTTC.

The CDR3: CASSPYRSSGANVLTF. CDR3 bases: TGTGCCAGCAGCCCTTATAGGAGCTCTGGGGCCAACGTCCTGACTTTC. The gene calls are TRBV14 and TRBJ2-6, with D uncertain. Per germline, CDR1 SGHDN and CDR2 FVKESK. Between the trimmed V and J ends, which lost 4 bases and 0 bases, there was a span of 10 bases. This CDR3 has 16 residues. Full variable domain (rest looked up from reference TRBV14 and TRBJ2-6): EAGVTQFPSHSVIEKGQTVTLRCDPISGHDNLYWYRRVMGKEIKFLLHFVKESKQDESGMPNNRFLAERTGGTYSTLKVQPAELEDSGVYFCASSPYRSSGANVLTFGAGSRLTVL.

This clone was counted a few times. V is TRBV9 and J is TRBJ1-2; possibly TRBD1 for D (5 bases). Trimming removed 3 bases from V and 0 bases from J, with 9 bases in between. The CDR3 runs 14 residues. Per germline, CDR1 SGDLS and CDR2 YYNGEE. CDR3 DNA: TGTGCCAGCAGCGGACAGATAACTAACTATGGCTACACCTTC. Protein product: CASSGQITNYGYTF.

V is TRBV7-2 and J is TRBJ1-3, with TRBD1 as a possible D gene (5 bases). The ends were cut back, 2 bases at V and 2 bases at J, with 13 bases in the middle. This CDR3 contains 16 residues. In germline, CDR1 is SGHTA, CDR2 FQGNSA. CDR3 loop: CASSLLYVGAGNTIYF. CDR3 DNA: TGTGCCAGCAGCTTACTATACGTGGGGGCTGGAAACACCATATATTTT.

About this clone: This sample includes further DNA sequences coding for the same CDR3. The chain has TRBV28 and TRBJ2-5; D call uncertain. The germline CDR1 and CDR2 sequences are MDHEN and SYDVKM. The germline V and J ends were trimmed by 2 bases and 1 base, with 5 bases remaining between them. CDR3 length equals 13 residues. The DNA of the CDR3 is TGTGCCAGCAGTTTAAACAGCCAAGAGACCCAGTACTTC. Residues: CASSLNSQETQYF.